This record looks at one T cell receptor (beta chain) sequence and its context. There are 17 residues in the CDR3. V was shortened by 3 bases and J by 0 bases, with 19 bases between the two germline ends. The germline CDR1 and CDR2 sequences are SQVTM and ANQGSEA. The data belong to a study of control samples from healthy donors and cancer patients. Some clones are missing from TCRdb's copy, which holds only in-frame ones; the method was immunoSEQ multiplex PCR. Among 40,000 to 50,000 clones listed, roughly 65% were seen once. This clonotype originated in a male donor with melanoma. The sample consisted of formalin-fixed, paraffin-embedded tissue. The chain uses TRBV29-1 and TRBJ2-3; tentatively, D is TRBD1 or TRBD2 (6 bases each). The CDR3 loop reads CSVDASGKGGSTDTQYF. The CDR3 nucleotides are TGCAGCGTTGACGCCAGCGGAAAGGGGGGTAGCACAGATACGCAGTATTTT.